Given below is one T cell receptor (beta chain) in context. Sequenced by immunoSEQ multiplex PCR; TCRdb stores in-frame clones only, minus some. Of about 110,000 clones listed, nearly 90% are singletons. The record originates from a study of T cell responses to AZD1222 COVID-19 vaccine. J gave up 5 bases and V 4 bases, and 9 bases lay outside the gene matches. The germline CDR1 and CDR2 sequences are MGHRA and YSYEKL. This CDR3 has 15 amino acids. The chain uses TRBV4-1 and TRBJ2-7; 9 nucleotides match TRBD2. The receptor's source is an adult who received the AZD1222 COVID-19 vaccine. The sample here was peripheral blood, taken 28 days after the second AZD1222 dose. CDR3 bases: TGCGCCAGCAGCCCCCGTTCTAGCGGGGACCACGAGCAGTACTTC. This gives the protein CASSPRSSGDHEQYF.